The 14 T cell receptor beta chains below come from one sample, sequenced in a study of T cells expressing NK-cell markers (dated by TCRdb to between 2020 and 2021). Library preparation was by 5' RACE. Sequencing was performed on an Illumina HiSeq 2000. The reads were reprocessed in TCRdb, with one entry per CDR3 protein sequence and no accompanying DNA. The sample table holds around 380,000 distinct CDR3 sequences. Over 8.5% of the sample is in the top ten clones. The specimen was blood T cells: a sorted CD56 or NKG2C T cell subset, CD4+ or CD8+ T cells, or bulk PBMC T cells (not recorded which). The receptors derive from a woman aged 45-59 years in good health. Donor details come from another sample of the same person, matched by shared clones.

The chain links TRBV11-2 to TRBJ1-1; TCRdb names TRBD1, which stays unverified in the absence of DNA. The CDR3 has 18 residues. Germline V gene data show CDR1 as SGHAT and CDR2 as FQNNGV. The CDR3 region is CASSPGHRIDRKNTEAFF.

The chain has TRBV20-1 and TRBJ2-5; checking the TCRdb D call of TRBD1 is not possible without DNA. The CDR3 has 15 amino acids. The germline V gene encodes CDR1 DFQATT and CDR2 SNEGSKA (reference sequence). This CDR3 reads CSASPRGHLQETQYF.

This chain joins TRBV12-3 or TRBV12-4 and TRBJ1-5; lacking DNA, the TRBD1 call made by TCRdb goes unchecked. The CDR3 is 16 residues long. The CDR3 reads CASSSQGAVVSQPQHF.

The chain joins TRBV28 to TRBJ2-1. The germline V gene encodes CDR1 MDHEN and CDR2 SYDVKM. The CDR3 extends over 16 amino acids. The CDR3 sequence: CASSSGGLSSYNEQFF.

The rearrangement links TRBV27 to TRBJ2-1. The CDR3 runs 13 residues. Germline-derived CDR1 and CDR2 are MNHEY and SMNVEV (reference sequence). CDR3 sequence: CASELSSYNEQFF.

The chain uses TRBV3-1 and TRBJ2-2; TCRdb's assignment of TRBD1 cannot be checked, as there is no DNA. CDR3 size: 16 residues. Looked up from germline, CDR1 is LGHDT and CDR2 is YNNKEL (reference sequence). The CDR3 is CASSQEIGVLSGELFF.

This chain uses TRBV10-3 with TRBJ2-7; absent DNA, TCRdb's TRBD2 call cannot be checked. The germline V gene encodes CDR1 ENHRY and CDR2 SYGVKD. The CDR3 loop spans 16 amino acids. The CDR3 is CAISGTSGRAVYEQYF.

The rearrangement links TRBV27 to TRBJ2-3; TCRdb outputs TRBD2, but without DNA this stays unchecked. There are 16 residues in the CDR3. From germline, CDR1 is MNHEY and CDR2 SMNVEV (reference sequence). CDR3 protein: CASSSLRLAGADTQYF.

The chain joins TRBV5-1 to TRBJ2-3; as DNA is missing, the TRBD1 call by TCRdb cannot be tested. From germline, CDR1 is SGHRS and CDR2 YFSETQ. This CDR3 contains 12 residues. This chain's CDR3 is CASKIGDSPQYF.

CDR3 sequence reads: CASSFRDPRTGELFF. The V gene is TRBV7-9, the J gene TRBJ2-2; the TCRdb call, TRBD1, lacks DNA for checking. Germline values: CDR1 SEHNR, CDR2 FQNEAQ (reference sequence). The CDR3 covers 15 residues.

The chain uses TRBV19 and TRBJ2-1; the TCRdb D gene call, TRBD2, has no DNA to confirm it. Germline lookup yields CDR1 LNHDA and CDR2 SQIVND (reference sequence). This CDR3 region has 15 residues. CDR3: CASTGGPGAANEQFF.

CDR3 sequence reads: CSARNAGGQETQYF. This chain links TRBV20-1 with TRBJ2-5. This CDR3 comprises 14 residues. Germline V lookup: CDR1 DFQATT, CDR2 SNEGSKA (reference sequence).

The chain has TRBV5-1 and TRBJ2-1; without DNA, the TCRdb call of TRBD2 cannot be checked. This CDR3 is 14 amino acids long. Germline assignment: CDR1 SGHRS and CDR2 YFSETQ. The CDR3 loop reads CASSLGRETNEQFF. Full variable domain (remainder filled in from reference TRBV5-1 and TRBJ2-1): KAGVTQTPRYLIKTRGQQVTLSCSPISGHRSVSWYQQTPGQGLQFLFEYFSETQRNKGNFPGRFSGRQFSNSRSEMNVSTLELGDSALYLCASSLGRETNEQFFGPGTRLTVL.

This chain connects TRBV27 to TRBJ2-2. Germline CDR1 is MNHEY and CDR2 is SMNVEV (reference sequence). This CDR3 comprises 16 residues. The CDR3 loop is CASSSLLIPKSGELFF.